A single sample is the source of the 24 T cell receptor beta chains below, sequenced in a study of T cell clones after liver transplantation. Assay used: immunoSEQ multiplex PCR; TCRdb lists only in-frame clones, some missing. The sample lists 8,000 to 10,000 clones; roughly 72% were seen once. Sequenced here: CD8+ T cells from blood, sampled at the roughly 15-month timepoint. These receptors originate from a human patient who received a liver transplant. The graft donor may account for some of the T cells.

The CDR3 DNA reads as TGTGCCAGCAGTTTATTGGGGACAGGGGGCGCACAGACCCAGTACTTC. It yields the protein CASSLLGTGGAQTQYF. The chain has TRBV27 and TRBJ2-5, with 12 nucleotides matching TRBD1. Looked up from germline, CDR1 is MNHEY and CDR2 is SMNVEV (reference sequence). The CDR3 sequence is 16 residues long. The J segment lost 6 bases and the V segment lost 1 base, leaving 6 bases of the junction unmatched.

Here the CDR3 DNA reads TGTGCCAGCAGTGAGGCCTACGAGCAGTACGTC. Its translation is CASSEAYEQYV. The chain carries TRBV2 and TRBJ2-7, with D unresolved. The V end was cut by 3 bases, the J end by 2 bases, with 2 bases between. Germline V gives CDR1 SNHLY, CDR2 FYNNEI. The CDR3 totals 11 residues.

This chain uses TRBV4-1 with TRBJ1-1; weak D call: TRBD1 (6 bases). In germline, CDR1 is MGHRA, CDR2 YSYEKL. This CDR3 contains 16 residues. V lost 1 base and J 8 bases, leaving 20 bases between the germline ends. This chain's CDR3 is CASSQVIKRDKTEAFF. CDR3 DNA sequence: TGCGCCAGCAGCCAAGTCATCAAAAGGGACAAGACGGAAGCTTTCTTT.

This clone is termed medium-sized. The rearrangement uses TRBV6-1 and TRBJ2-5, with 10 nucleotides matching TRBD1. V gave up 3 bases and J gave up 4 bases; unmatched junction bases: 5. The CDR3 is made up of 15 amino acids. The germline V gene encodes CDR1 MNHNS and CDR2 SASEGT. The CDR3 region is CASSETGGSGETQYF. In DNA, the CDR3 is TGTGCCAGCAGTGAGACAGGGGGCTCCGGAGAGACCCAGTACTTC.

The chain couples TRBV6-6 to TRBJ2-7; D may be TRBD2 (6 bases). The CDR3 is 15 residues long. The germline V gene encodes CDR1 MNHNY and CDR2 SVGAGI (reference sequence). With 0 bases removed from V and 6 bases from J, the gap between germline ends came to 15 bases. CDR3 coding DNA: TGTGCCAGCAGTTACTCGGAGGGAATGGGGAGCGAGCAGTACTTC. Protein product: CASSYSEGMGSEQYF.

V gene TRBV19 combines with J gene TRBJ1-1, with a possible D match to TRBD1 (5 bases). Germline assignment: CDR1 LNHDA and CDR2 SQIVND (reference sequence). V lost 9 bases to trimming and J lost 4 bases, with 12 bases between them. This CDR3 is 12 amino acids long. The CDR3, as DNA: TGTGCCAGCCGGATAGGGGCCACTGAAGCTTTCTTT. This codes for CASRIGATEAFF.

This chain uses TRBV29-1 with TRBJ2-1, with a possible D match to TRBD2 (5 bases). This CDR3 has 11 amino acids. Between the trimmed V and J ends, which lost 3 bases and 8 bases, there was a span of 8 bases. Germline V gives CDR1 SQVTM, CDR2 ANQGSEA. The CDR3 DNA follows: TGCAGCGTTGATGTGAGGGATGAGCAGTTCTTC. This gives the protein CSVDVRDEQFF.

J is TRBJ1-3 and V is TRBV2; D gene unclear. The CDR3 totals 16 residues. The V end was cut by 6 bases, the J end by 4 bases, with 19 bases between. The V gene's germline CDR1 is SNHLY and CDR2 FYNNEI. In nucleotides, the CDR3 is TGTGCCAGCAGCCGACCGAGGCCAAATCCAGGAAACACCATATATTTT. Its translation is CASSRPRPNPGNTIYF. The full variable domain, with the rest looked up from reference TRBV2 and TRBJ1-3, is EPEVTQTPSHQVTQMGQEVILRCVPISNHLYFYWYRQILGQKVEFLVSFYNNEISEKSEIFDDQFSVERPDGSNFTLKIRSTKLEDSAMYFCASSRPRPNPGNTIYFGEGSWLTVV.

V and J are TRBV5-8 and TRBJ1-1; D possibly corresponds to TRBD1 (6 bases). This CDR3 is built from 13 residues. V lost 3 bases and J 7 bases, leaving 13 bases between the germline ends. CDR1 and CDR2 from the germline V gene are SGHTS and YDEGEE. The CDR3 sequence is CASSSRGAGEAFF. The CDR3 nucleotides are TGTGCCAGCAGCTCCAGGGGTGCGGGTGAAGCTTTCTTT.

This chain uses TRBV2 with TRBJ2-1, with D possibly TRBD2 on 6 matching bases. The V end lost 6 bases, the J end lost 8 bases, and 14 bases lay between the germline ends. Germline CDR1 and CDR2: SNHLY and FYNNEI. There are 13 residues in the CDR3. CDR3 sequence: CASRPAGGYEQFF. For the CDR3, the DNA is TGTGCCAGCAGGCCCGCCGGGGGATATGAGCAGTTCTTC. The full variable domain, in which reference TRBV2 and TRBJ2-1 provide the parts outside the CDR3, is EPEVTQTPSHQVTQMGQEVILRCVPISNHLYFYWYRQILGQKVEFLVSFYNNEISEKSEIFDDQFSVERPDGSNFTLKIRSTKLEDSAMYFCASRPAGGYEQFFGPGTRLTVL.

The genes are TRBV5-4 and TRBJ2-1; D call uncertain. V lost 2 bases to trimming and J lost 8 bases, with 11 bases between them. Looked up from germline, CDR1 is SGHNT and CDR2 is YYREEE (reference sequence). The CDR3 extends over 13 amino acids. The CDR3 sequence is CASSFEVIDEQFF. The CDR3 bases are TGTGCCAGCAGCTTTGAGGTGATTGATGAGCAGTTCTTC.

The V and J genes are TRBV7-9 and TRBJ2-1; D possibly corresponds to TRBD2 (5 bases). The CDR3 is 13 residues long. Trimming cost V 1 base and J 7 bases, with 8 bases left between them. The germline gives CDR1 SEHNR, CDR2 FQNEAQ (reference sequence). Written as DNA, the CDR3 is TGTGCCAGCAGCTTAGGGACTCGTAATGAGCAGTTCTTC. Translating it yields CASSLGTRNEQFF. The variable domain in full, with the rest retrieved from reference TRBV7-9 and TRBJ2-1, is DTGVSQNPRHKITKRGQNVTFRCDPISEHNRLYWYRQTLGQGPEFLTYFQNEAQLEKSRLLSDRFSAERPKGSFSTLEIQRTEQGDSAMYLCASSLGTRNEQFFGPGTRLTVL.

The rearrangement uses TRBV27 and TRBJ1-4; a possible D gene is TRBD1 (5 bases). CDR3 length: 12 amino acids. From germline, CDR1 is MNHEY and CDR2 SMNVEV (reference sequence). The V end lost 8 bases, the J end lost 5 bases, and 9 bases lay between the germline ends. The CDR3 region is CASGKGNEKLFF. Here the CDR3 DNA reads TGTGCCAGCGGCAAGGGGAATGAAAAACTGTTTTTT.

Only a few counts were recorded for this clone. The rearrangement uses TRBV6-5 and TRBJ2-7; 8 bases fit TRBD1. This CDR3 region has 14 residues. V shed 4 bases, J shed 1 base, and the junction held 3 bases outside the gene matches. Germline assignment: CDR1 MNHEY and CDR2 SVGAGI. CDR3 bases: TGTGCCAGCAGTTCGACAGGGGATTCCTACGAGCAGTACTTC. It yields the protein CASSSTGDSYEQYF.

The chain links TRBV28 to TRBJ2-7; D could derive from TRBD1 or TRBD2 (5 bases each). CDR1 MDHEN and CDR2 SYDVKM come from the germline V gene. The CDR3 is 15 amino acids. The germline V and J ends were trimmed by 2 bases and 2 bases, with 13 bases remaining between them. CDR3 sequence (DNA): TGTGCCAGCAGTTTAAAACCGGGACCCACCTACGAGCAGTACTTC. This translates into CASSLKPGPTYEQYF.

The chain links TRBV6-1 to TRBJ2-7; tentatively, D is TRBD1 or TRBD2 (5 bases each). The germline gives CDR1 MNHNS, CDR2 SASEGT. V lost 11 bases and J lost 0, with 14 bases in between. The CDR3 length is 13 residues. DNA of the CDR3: TGTGCCCTTGGGGCTGGGAGCTCCTACGAGCAGTACTTC. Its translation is CALGAGSSYEQYF.

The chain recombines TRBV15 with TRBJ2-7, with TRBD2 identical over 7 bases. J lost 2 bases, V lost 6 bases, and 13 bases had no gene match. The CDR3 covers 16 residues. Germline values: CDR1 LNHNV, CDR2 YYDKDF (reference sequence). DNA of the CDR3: TGTGCCACCAGTATCATTTCCGGGGGGATGCCCTACGAGCAGTACTTC. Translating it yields CATSIISGGMPYEQYF.

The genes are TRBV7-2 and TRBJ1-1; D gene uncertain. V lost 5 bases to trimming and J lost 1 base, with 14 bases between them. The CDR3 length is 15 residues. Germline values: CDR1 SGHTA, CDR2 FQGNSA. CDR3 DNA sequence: TGTGCCAGCAGCGCCAGTATGGGTGGGAACACTGAAGCTTTCTTT. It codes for CASSASMGGNTEAFF.

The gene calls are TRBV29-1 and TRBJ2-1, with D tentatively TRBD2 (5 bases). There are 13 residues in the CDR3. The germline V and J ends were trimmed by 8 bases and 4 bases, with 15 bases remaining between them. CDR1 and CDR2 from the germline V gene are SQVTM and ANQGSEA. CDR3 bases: TGCAGCTCCCCAGCGGTGGGTTACAATGAGCAGTTCTTC. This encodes CSSPAVGYNEQFF.

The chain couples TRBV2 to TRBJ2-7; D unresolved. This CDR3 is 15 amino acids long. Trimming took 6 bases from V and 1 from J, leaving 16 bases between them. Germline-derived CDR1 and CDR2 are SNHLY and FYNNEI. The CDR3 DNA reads TGTGCCAGCAGGGAGTCGGTAACCGGATCCTACGAGCAGTACGTC. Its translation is CASRESVTGSYEQYV.

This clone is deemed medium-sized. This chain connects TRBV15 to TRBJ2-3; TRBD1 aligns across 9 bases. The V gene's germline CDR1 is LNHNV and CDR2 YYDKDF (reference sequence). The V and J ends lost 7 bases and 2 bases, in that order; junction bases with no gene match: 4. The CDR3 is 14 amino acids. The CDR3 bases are TGTGCCACCACCGGGACAGGGATCACAGATACGCAGTATTTT. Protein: CATTGTGITDTQYF.

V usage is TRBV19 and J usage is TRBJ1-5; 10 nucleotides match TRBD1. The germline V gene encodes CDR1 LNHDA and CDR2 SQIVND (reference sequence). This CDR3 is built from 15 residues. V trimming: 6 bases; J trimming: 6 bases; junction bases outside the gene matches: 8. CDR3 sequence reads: CASSSGTGEFQPQHF. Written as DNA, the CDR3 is TGTGCCAGTAGCTCCGGGACAGGGGAATTTCAGCCCCAGCATTTT.

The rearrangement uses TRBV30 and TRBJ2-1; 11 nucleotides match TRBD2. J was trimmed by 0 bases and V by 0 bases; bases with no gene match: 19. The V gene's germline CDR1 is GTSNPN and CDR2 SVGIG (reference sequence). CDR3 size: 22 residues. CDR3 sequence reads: CAWSVVVTSGDYWVSSYNEQFF. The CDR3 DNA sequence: TGTGCCTGGAGTGTAGTAGTGACTAGCGGGGATTACTGGGTAAGCTCCTACAATGAGCAGTTCTTC.

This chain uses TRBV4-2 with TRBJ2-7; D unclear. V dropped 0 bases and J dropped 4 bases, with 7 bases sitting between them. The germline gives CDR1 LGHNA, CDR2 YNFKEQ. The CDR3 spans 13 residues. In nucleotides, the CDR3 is TGTGCCAGCAGCCAAGATCTTTCGTACGAGCAGTACTTC. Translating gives CASSQDLSYEQYF.